Listed below are T cell receptor beta chains from one sample, sequenced in a study of shared clonotypes between healthy human individuals. Sequenced by immunoSEQ multiplex PCR; TCRdb stores in-frame clones only, minus some. The sample holds about 460,000 clones, around 77% seen once. The material sequenced was PBMCs. These receptors were collected from a woman aged 40-49 years in good health. Some clones in this sample may be carry-over from other donors' samples. CDR3s include the opening cysteine and the closing phenylalanine or tryptophan. D genes are given only for firm matches. The size of a clone is reported for some rows only, either as once, few or many, or as a class for expanded clones.

TRBV19	TRBD2	.	TRBJ2-1	TGTGCCAGTAGTATATATGGCGGGAGTTATGAGCAGTTCTTC	CASSIYGGSYEQFF
TRBV5-6	.	.	TRBJ2-2	TGTGCCAGCAGCTTAGAGAGAAACACCGGGGAGCTGTTTTTT	CASSLERNTGELFF
TRBV30	.	.	TRBJ2-2	TGTGCCTGGAGTGTACAGGTGGGCGTCGGGGAGCTGTTTTTT	CAWSVQVGVGELFF
TRBV5-6	TRBD1	few	TRBJ2-7	TGTGCCAGCAGCTCCCCGGGACAGGGAGACGAGCAGTACTTC	CASSSPGQGDEQYF
TRBV7-8	TRBD1	.	TRBJ2-1	TGTGCCAGCAGCCTCCGGGGGACAGGGCCTCTCAATGAGCAGTTCTTC	CASSLRGTGPLNEQFF
TRBV7-9	.	once	TRBJ2-3	TGTGCCAGTAGCAAGACGGGACAACACACAGATACGCAGTATTTT	CASSKTGQHTDTQYF
TRBV29-1	.	few	TRBJ2-1	TGCAGCGCCGACAAGGCTAGGAGGAATGAGCAGTTCTTC	CSADKARRNEQFF
TRBV5-6	.	.	TRBJ1-4	TGTGCCAGCAGCTTGGAGCTCGATTGGACTAATGAAAAACTGTTTTTT	CASSLELDWTNEKLFF
TRBV9	TRBD2	.	TRBJ2-1	TGTGCCAGCAGCGTAGATGCGGGAGGGTGGGATGAGCAGTTCTTC	CASSVDAGGWDEQFF
TRBV11-2	TRBD1	.	TRBJ1-2	TGTGCCAGCAGCTTAGAGGACAGGCCCCTCTATGGCTACACCTTC	CASSLEDRPLYGYTF
TRBV27	TRBD2	.	TRBJ2-7	TGTGCCAGCAGACCTAGCGGGGGGACCTACGAGCAGTACTTC	CASRPSGGTYEQYF
TRBV4-1	TRBD2	.	TRBJ2-1	TGCGCCAGCAGCAGGGGACTAGCGGGAGCCCGGGAGCAGTTCTTC	CASSRGLAGAREQFF
TRBV4-1	.	once	TRBJ2-5	TGCGCCAGCAGCCAAGGGGATACAATGGGAGAGACCCAGTACTTC	CASSQGDTMGETQYF
TRBV5-4	.	.	TRBJ1-2	TGTGCCAGCAGCTTGGACGCGGGGCAGCTTGACTACACCTTC	CASSLDAGQLDYTF
TRBV6-4	TRBD2	.	TRBJ2-3	TGTGCCAGCAGCGGACTAGCGACAGATACGCAGTATTTT	CASSGLATDTQYF
TRBV4-2	.	.	TRBJ1-1	TGTGCCAGCAGCCAAGACTGGCGGGGGGCCACTGAAGCTTTCTTT	CASSQDWRGATEAFF
TRBV7-2	.	.	TRBJ2-1	TGTGCCAGCAGCTTAGATCAAGTCCCTCCGCAGTTCTTC	CASSLDQVPPQFF
TRBV10-2	TRBD1	.	TRBJ2-1	TGCGCCAGCAGGGGGTCCGGGACAGGGTCTAGGAATGAGCAGTTCTTC	CASRGSGTGSRNEQFF
TRBV10-3	.	few	TRBJ2-7	TGTGCCATCAGTGAGTCGCGTGGGACCCTGGGCCTCTACGGCGAGCAGTACTTC	CAISESRGTLGLYGEQYF
TRBV19	.	.	TRBJ1-5	TGTGCCAGTAGTGTTCGGGGGCAGCCCCAGCATTTT	CASSVRGQPQHF
TRBV19	.	.	TRBJ2-7	TGTGCCAGTAGCGGAGGGTTCTACGAGCAGTACTTC	CASSGGFYEQYF
TRBV7-7	TRBD2	.	TRBJ2-5	TGTGCCAGCAGCTCAGGACTAGCGGGAGGCCGGAGGATACGAGAGACCCAGTACTTC	CASSSGLAGGRRIRETQYF
TRBV28	.	.	TRBJ2-1	TGTGCCAGCGGGAGCTCCTACAATGAGCAGTTCTTC	CASGSSYNEQFF
TRBV6-6	.	.	TRBJ1-2	TGTACCAGCAGTTACTCGTCTTTAGGAGGGAGCTATGGCTACACCTTC	CTSSYSSLGGSYGYTF
TRBV27	TRBD2	.	TRBJ2-5	TGTGCCAGCAGTTTCGCGGGAACTAGCGGGAGGGCGGAAGAGACCCAGTACTTC	CASSFAGTSGRAEETQYF